This passage covers 10 T cell receptor beta chains from one sample sequenced in a study of vaccination and CD4 T cells after COVID-19 (dated 2022 in TCRdb). Receptor amplification or capture employed PCR. Sequenced on an Illumina iSeq 100. DNA from cultured CD4+ T cells underwent TCR sequencing with the Oncomine TCR Beta short-read assay at the Johns Hopkins FTIC core. TCRdb's own reprocessing of the public reads used fastp at Q25 and MiXCR and kept productive beta chains. Each CDR3 protein gets just one entry, which takes the most common genes and DNA from the rows behind it. The sample table holds about 20,000 distinct CDR3 sequences, of which around 45% were seen once. Approximately 14% of the sample rests with the top ten. The treatment or condition label, read with the paper, signifies: approximately 11-day PBMC culture with coronavirus spike peptide pools or control peptides (ViraFEST assay).

The antigens of these receptors remain unknown. Source material: CD4+ T cells from blood, cultured in vitro. These receptors originate from a human donor who had recovered from COVID-19.

The J gene is TRBJ1-1, the V gene TRBV5-1; 9 nucleotides line up with TRBD1. The CDR3 runs 16 residues. After removal of 4 bases from V and 1 base from J, the junction contained 8 bases not matched to a gene. The germline gives CDR1 SGHRS, CDR2 YFSETQ. The CDR3 sequence: CASSGGTGSWNTEAFF. CDR3 nucleotide sequence: TGCGCCAGCAGCGGCGGGACAGGGAGTTGGAACACTGAAGCTTTCTTT.

The chain has TRBV5-4 and TRBJ2-3; the match to TRBD2 covers 9 bases. CDR1 is SGHNT and CDR2 is YYREEE in the germline V gene (reference sequence). Unmatched junction bases numbered 1, after V lost 0 bases and J lost 2 bases. The CDR3 totals 15 residues. CDR3 in amino acids: CASSLGLADTDTQYF. CDR3 DNA: TGTGCCAGCAGCTTGGGACTAGCGGACACAGATACGCAGTATTTT.

In its sample, this clonotype was seen a few times. The chain combines TRBV15 with TRBJ1-5, with D unresolved. From germline, CDR1 is LNHNV and CDR2 YYDKDF (reference sequence). This CDR3 is 13 amino acids long. V lost 5 bases and J lost 4, with 9 bases in between. This CDR3 is CATSERENQPQHF. The CDR3 DNA is TGTGCCACCAGCGAGCGGGAGAATCAGCCCCAGCATTTT.

This rearrangement joins TRBV19 to TRBJ2-7; 9 nucleotides align to TRBD2. The germline gives CDR1 LNHDA, CDR2 SQIVND (reference sequence). Unmatched junction bases numbered 11, after V lost 5 bases and J lost 3 bases. CDR3 length: 16 residues. CDR3 coding DNA: TGTGCCAGTAGTCGGGACGCCACTAGCGGGTACTACGAGCAGTACTTC. Encoded protein: CASSRDATSGYYEQYF.

The V gene is TRBV28, the J gene TRBJ2-5; D is perhaps TRBD1 (6 bases). Trimming took 6 bases from V and 2 from J, leaving 16 bases between them. Germline V gene sequence: CDR1 MDHEN, CDR2 SYDVKM. There are 15 residues in the CDR3. The CDR3 DNA follows: TGTGCCAGCAGCTTAGGAGGACAGTTACAAGAGACCCAGTACTTC. This gives the protein CASSLGGQLQETQYF.

This clonotype was seen only a few times. This chain links TRBV20-1 with TRBJ1-6; 8 bases are a match to TRBD1. Germline V gene lookup returns CDR1 DFQATT and CDR2 SNEGSKA (reference sequence). The CDR3 length is 15 residues. V lost 0 bases and J lost 6; bases outside the gene matches: 4. In DNA form, the CDR3 reads TGCAGTGCTAGAGAAGGGGACAGGTTTAATTCACCCCTCCACTTT. It specifies CSAREGDRFNSPLHF.

A few counts support this clonotype. The V gene is TRBV27, the J gene TRBJ1-1, with D tentatively TRBD1 (5 bases). V lost 6 bases to trimming and J lost 7 bases, with 12 bases between them. This CDR3 contains 12 residues. Germline V gives CDR1 MNHEY, CDR2 SMNVEV (reference sequence). For the CDR3, the DNA is TGTGCCAGCAGCTTCCGGGACGGTGAAGCTTTCTTT. This sequence encodes CASSFRDGEAFF.

This clonotype has more than one count but fewer than ten. The chain has TRBV12-3 or TRBV12-4 and TRBJ1-5; D gene uncertain. V shed 5 bases and J shed 1 base, with 12 bases lying between them. This CDR3 spans 15 amino acids. Here the CDR3 DNA reads TGTGCCAGCAGTAGGACGGAGCAGAGCAATCAGCCCCAGCATTTT. Translating gives CASSRTEQSNQPQHF.

The gene calls are TRBV20-1 and TRBJ2-1; D is perhaps TRBD1 (6 bases). The V end was cut by 6 bases, the J end by 6 bases, with 18 bases between. This CDR3 is 14 amino acids long. Per germline, CDR1 DFQATT and CDR2 SNEGSKA (reference sequence). The CDR3 loop reads CSARSGGGANEQFF. The CDR3 nucleotides read TGCAGTGCCCGGTCTGGGGGCGGCGCCAATGAGCAGTTCTTC.

The rearrangement uses TRBV7-9 and TRBJ2-3; no definite D call. CDR3 size: 15 residues. Germline values: CDR1 SEHNR, CDR2 FQNEAQ (reference sequence). V was shortened by 1 base and J by 0 bases, with 8 bases between the two germline ends. CDR3 loop: CASSLVVASTDTQYF. As DNA, the CDR3 is TGTGCCAGCAGCTTAGTTGTAGCAAGCACAGATACGCAGTATTTT.